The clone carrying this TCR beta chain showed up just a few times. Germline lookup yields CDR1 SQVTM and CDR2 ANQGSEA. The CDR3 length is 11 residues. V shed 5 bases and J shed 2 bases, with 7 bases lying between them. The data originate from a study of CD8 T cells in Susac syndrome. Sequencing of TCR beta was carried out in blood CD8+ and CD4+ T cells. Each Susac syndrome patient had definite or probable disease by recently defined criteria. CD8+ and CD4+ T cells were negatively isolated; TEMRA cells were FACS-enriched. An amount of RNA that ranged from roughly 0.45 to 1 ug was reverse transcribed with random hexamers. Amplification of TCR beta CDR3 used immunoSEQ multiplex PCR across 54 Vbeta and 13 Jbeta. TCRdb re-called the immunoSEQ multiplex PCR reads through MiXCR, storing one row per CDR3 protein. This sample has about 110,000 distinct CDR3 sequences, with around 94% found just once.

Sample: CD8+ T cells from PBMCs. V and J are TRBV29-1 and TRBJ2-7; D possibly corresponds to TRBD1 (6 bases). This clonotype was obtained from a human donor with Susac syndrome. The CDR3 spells CSVWDTYEQYF. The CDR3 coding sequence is TGCAGCGTTTGGGACACCTACGAGCAGTACTTC.